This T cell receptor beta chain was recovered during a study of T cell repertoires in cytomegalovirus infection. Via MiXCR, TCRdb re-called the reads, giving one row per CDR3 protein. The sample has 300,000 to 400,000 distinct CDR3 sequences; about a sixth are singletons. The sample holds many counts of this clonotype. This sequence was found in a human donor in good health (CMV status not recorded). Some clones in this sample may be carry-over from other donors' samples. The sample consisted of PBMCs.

CDR3 sequence reads: CASSLTVNTGELFF. Written as DNA, the CDR3 is TGTGCCAGCAGCTTAACAGTAAACACCGGGGAGCTGTTTTTT. This sequence joins TRBV7-8 and TRBJ2-2; D ambiguous. Trimming removed 2 bases at V and 2 bases at J, with 6 bases between. The CDR3 is 14 amino acids. Germline V gene data show CDR1 as SGHVS and CDR2 as FQNEAQ. Combining the CDR3 with reference TRBV7-8 and TRBJ2-2 gives the whole variable domain GAGVSQSPRYKVAKRGQDVALRCDPISGHVSLFWYQQALGQGPEFLTYFQNEAQLDKSGLPSDRFFAERPEGSVSTLKIQRTQQEDSAVYLCASSLTVNTGELFFGEGSRLTVL.